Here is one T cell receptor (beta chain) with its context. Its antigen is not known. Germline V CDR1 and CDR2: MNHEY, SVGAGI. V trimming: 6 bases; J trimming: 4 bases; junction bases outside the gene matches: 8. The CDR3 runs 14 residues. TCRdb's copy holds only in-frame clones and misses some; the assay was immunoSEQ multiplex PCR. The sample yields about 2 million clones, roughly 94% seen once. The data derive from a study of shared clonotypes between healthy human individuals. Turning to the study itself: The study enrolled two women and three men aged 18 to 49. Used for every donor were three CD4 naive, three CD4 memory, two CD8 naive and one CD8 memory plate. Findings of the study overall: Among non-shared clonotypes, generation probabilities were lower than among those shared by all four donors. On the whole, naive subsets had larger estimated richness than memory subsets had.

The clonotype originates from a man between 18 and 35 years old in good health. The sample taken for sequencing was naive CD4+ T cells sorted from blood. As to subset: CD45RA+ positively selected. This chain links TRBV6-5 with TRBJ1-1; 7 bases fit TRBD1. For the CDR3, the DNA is TGTGCCAGCAGGTCCACTGACAGGGTCACTGAAGCTTTCTTT. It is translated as CASRSTDRVTEAFF.